The present T cell receptor (beta chain) was sequenced within a study of OX40 agonist ivuxolimab in advanced cancers. On the study more broadly: Dose-escalation patients were diagnosed with hepatocellular carcinoma, melanoma, renal cell cancer or head and neck cancer.

TCRdb's copy holds only in-frame clones and misses some; the assay was immunoSEQ multiplex PCR. The data hold around 70,000 clones, with approximately 86% observed a single time. Trimming pared 7 bases from V and 2 bases from J, leaving 11 bases between. The CDR3 sequence is 13 residues long. Germline loops: CDR1 MNHEY, CDR2 SVGAGI. Material: CD4+ or CD8+ T cells sorted from blood, obtained in a trial of the OX40 agonist ivuxolimab. The chain recombines TRBV6-5 with TRBJ2-5, with D tentatively TRBD2 (6 bases). The clonotype was recovered from an adult with an advanced solid tumor such as melanoma, head and neck, liver or kidney cancer. The CDR3 DNA is TGTGCCAGCACGCGGGATCGACAAGAGACCCAGTACTTC. It is translated as CASTRDRQETQYF.